Following are 7 T cell receptor beta chains from one sample sequenced in a study of blood T cell repertoires in COVID-19. This table comes from immunoSEQ multiplex PCR, and its TCRdb copy is limited to in-frame clones, with some not included. The sample yields 53,000 or so clones, 86% seen once. The specimen was peripheral blood. Source of these receptors: a man at least 80 years old with acute or convalescent COVID-19.

J is TRBJ2-4 and V is TRBV14, with D perhaps TRBD2 (6 bases). CDR3 length equals 17 residues. The V end lost 0 bases, the J end lost 0 bases, and 12 bases lay between the germline ends. Per the germline V gene, CDR1 is SGHDN and CDR2 is FVKESK. CDR3 residues: CASSQEGGNSAKNIQYF. The CDR3 coding sequence is TGTGCCAGCAGCCAAGAGGGGGGAAACTCAGCCAAAAACATTCAGTACTTC.

V is TRBV4-1 and J is TRBJ2-1, with 9 nucleotides matching TRBD2. V lost 4 bases and J lost 4; bases outside the gene matches: 5. CDR3 length equals 15 residues. Germline V gene sequence: CDR1 MGHRA, CDR2 YSYEKL. The CDR3 coding sequence is TGCGCCAGCAGCCGGGGAGCGGGGGGATACAATGAGCAGTTCTTC. It codes for CASSRGAGGYNEQFF.

The V gene is TRBV10-1, the J gene TRBJ2-1; 7 bases match TRBD2. The CDR3 consists of 17 residues. Germline V gene data show CDR1 as WNHNN and CDR2 as SYGVQD (reference sequence). Trimming took 5 bases from V and 0 from J; bases not matched to a gene: 10. The CDR3, as DNA: TGCGCCAGCAGTTTTGCGGGGGTCTACTCCTCCTACAATGAGCAGTTCTTC. Translated, it gives CASSFAGVYSSYNEQFF.

The chain has TRBV19 and TRBJ2-5, with 7 bases fitting TRBD2. Germline CDR1 and CDR2: LNHDA and SQIVND (reference sequence). The CDR3 has 14 amino acids. The J segment lost 2 bases and the V segment lost 2 bases, leaving 2 bases of the junction unmatched. The CDR3 region has the DNA TGTGCCAGTAGTATAAGGCGGGGGCAAGAGACCCAGTACTTC. Its translation: CASSIRRGQETQYF.

This chain connects TRBV6-4 to TRBJ2-1, with 10 bases matching TRBD2. CDR3 length equals 15 residues. V lost 3 bases, J lost 9 bases, and 8 bases stayed unmatched. Germline V CDR1 and CDR2: MRHNA, SNTAGT. CDR3 DNA: TGTGCCAGCAGTGAGGAAGCGGGGGGGAATGGTGAGCAGTTCTTC. Translating it yields CASSEEAGGNGEQFF.

The DNA for the CDR3 is TGCGCCAGCAGCTTGGAAGGCCCGGGATACACTGAAGCTTTCTTT. It encodes CASSLEGPGYTEAFF. The chain recombines TRBV5-1 with TRBJ1-1; D call uncertain. CDR3 length: 15 amino acids. With 0 bases removed from V and 3 bases from J, the gap between germline ends came to 12 bases. Germline CDR1 and CDR2: SGHRS and YFSETQ.

The CDR3 region is CAWGGQSNSPLHF. In DNA, the CDR3 is TGTGCCTGGGGGGGACAAAGTAATTCACCCCTCCACTTT. The chain combines TRBV30 with TRBJ1-6, with a tentative D call TRBD1 (6 bases). The CDR3 runs 13 residues. The germline V gene encodes CDR1 GTSNPN and CDR2 SVGIG (reference sequence). The germline V and J ends were trimmed by 5 bases and 6 bases, with 11 bases remaining between them.